Below, 10 T cell receptor beta chains from the same sample are listed, as sequenced in a study of blood T cell repertoires in COVID-19. The protocol was immunoSEQ multiplex PCR, while the TCRdb copy is restricted to in-frame clones and leaves out a portion. The data hold about 59,000 clones, with about 72% observed a single time. Sequenced input: peripheral blood. All receptors come from a man older than 75 with acute or convalescent COVID-19.

J is TRBJ1-6 and V is TRBV5-6; D is ambiguous. This CDR3 region has 17 residues. V shed 0 bases and J shed 10 bases, with 20 bases lying between them. The germline V gene encodes CDR1 SGHDT and CDR2 YYEEEE. The CDR3 loop reads CASSLAVGRIERSPLHF. The DNA for the CDR3 is TGTGCCAGCAGCTTGGCGGTCGGGAGGATAGAACGGTCACCCCTCCACTTT.

This clone has only one observation. This chain uses TRBV2 with TRBJ1-2, with 9 bases aligning to TRBD1. Germline loops: CDR1 SNHLY, CDR2 FYNNEI. The CDR3 totals 15 residues. J gave up 1 base and V 5 bases, and 5 bases lay outside the gene matches. The CDR3 protein is CASSTGTGYNYGYTF. CDR3 bases: TGTGCCAGCAGTACCGGGACAGGGTATAACTATGGCTACACCTTC.

The chain couples TRBV27 to TRBJ1-6; tentative D call: TRBD1 (5 bases). The CDR3 contains 14 residues. V shed 8 bases and J shed 2 bases, with 10 bases lying between them. The germline V gene encodes CDR1 MNHEY and CDR2 SMNVEV (reference sequence). The CDR3 loop reads CASGHRPYNSPLHF. CDR3 nucleotide sequence: TGTGCCAGCGGACACCGGCCCTATAATTCACCCCTCCACTTT.

V usage is TRBV5-1 and J usage is TRBJ1-2, with TRBD1 matching 10 bases. CDR1 and CDR2 from the germline V gene are SGHRS and YFSETQ. V shed 0 bases, J shed 2 bases, and the junction held 1 base outside the gene matches. The CDR3 is 15 residues long. The CDR3, as DNA: TGCGCCAGCAGCTTGGCGGACAGGGGGAACTATGGCTACACCTTC. Protein: CASSLADRGNYGYTF.

The chain carries TRBV11-3 and TRBJ2-5; possible D gene TRBD1, 6 bases. The germline gives CDR1 SGHNT, CDR2 YENEEA. CDR3 size: 14 residues. V lost 4 bases and J lost 6, with 15 bases in between. The CDR3 loop is CASSSGQGLKTQYF. CDR3 nucleotide sequence: TGTGCCAGCAGCTCGGGACAAGGGCTAAAGACCCAGTACTTC.

V usage is TRBV5-1 and J usage is TRBJ2-7; the match to TRBD1 covers 8 bases. The germline CDR1 and CDR2 sequences are SGHRS and YFSETQ. After removal of 4 bases from V and 5 bases from J, the junction contained 8 bases not matched to a gene. The CDR3 consists of 14 residues. The CDR3 region has the DNA TGCGCCAGCAGCCAAGGACAGGGATTCAACGAGCAGTACTTC. Translated, it gives CASSQGQGFNEQYF. The complete variable domain, with remaining parts taken from reference TRBV5-1 and TRBJ2-7, reads KAGVTQTPRYLIKTRGQQVTLSCSPISGHRSVSWYQQTPGQGLQFLFEYFSETQRNKGNFPGRFSGRQFSNSRSEMNVSTLELGDSALYLCASSQGQGFNEQYFGPGTRLTVT.

The count of this clone is one. The rearrangement links TRBV3-1 (or the pseudogene TRBV3-2) to TRBJ1-5, with 8 bases lining up with TRBD1. CDR3 length: 15 residues. V shed 1 base and J 4 bases; nucleotides not matched to a gene: 3. Looked up from germline, CDR1 is LGHDT and CDR2 is YNNKEL (reference sequence). The CDR3 sequence is CASSQGTGGNQPQHF. The CDR3 coding sequence is TGTGCCAGCAGCCAAGGTACAGGGGGGAATCAGCCCCAGCATTTT.

V usage is TRBV5-1 and J usage is TRBJ1-1; 9 positions match TRBD1. CDR1 and CDR2 from the germline V gene are SGHRS and YFSETQ. Trimming took 2 bases from V and 3 from J; bases not matched to a gene: 8. This CDR3 region has 16 residues. The CDR3 loop reads CASSFTTGTGYTEAFF. In nucleotides, the CDR3 is TGCGCCAGCAGCTTTACCACCGGGACAGGGTACACTGAAGCTTTCTTT.

J is TRBJ2-1 and V is TRBV9; TRBD2 matches at 7 bases. There are 13 residues in the CDR3. V was pared by 4 bases and J by 7 bases, with 5 bases of the junction left unmatched. The V gene's germline CDR1 is SGDLS and CDR2 YYNGEE. The CDR3 nucleotides are TGTGCCAGCAGCTCCCAAGCGGGAAATGAGCAGTTCTTC. Its translation: CASSSQAGNEQFF.

The chain joins TRBV11-2 to TRBJ1-3; no clear D. The CDR3 extends over 13 amino acids. V gave up 1 base and J gave up 6 bases, with 7 bases separating them. The germline V gene has CDR1 SGHAT and CDR2 FQNNGV. Here the CDR3 reads CASSLGLENTIYF. The CDR3 region has the DNA TGTGCCAGCAGCTTAGGACTTGAAAACACCATATATTTT.